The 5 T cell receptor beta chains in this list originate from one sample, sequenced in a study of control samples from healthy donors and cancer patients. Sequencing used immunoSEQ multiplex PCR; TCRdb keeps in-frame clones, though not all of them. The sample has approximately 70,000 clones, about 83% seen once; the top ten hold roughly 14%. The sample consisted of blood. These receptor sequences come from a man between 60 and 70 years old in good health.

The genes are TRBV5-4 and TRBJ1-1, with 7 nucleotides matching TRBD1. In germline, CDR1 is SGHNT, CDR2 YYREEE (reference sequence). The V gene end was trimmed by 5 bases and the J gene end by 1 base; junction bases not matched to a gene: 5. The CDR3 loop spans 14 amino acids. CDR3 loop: CASRLGTANTEAFF. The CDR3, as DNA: TGTGCCAGCAGGTTAGGGACAGCGAACACTGAAGCTTTCTTT. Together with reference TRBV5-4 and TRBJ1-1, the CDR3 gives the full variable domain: ETGVTQSPTHLIKTRGQQVTLRCSSQSGHNTVSWYQQALGQGPQFIFQYYREEENGRGNFPPRFSGLQFPNYSSELNVNALELDDSALYLCASRLGTANTEAFFGQGTRLTVV.

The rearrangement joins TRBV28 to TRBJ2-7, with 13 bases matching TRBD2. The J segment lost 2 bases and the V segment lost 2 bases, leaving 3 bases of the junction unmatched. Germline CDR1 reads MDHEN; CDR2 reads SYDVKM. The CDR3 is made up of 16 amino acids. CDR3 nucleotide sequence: TGTGCCAGCAGTTTAGGGGGACTAGCGGGACCCTACGAGCAGTACTTC. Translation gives CASSLGGLAGPYEQYF.

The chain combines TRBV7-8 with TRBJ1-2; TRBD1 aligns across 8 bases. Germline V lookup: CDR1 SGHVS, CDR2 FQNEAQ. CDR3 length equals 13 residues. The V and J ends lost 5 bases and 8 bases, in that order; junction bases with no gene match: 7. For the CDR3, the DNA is TGTGCCAGCAGCCCGAGTCAGGGGGCAGGCTACACCTTC. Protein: CASSPSQGAGYTF. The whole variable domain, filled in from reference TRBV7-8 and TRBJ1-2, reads GAGVSQSPRYKVAKRGQDVALRCDPISGHVSLFWYQQALGQGPEFLTYFQNEAQLDKSGLPSDRFFAERPEGSVSTLKIQRTQQEDSAVYLCASSPSQGAGYTFGSGTRLTVV.

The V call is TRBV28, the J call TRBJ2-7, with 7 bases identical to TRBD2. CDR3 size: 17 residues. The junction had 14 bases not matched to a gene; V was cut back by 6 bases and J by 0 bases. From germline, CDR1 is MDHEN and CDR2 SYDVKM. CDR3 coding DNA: TGTGCCAGCAGCTGGGGGGGGAGAGGGAGCAGCTCCTACGAGCAGTACTTC. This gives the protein CASSWGGRGSSSYEQYF. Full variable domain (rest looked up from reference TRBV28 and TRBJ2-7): DVKVTQSSRYLVKRTGEKVFLECVQDMDHENMFWYRQDPGLGLRLIYFSYDVKMKEKGDIPEGYSVSREKKERFSLILESASTNQTSMYLCASSWGGRGSSSYEQYFGPGTRLTVT.

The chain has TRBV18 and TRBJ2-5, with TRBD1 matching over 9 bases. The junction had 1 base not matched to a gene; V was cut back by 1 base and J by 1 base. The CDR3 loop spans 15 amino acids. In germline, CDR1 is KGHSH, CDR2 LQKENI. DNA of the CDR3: TGTGCCAGCTCACCACAGACAGGGGGCCAAGAGACCCAGTACTTC. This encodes CASSPQTGGQETQYF.